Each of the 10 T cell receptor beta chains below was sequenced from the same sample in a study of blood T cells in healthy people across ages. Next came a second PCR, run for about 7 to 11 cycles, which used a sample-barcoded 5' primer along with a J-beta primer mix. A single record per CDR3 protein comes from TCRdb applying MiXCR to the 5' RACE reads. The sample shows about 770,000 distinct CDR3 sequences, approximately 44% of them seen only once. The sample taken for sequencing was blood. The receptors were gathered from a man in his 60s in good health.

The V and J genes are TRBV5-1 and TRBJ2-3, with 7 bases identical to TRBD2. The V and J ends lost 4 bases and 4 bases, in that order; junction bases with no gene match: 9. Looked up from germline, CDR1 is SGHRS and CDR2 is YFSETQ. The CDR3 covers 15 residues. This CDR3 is CASSLGGAAADTQYF. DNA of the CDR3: TGCGCCAGCAGCCTGGGAGGGGCGGCGGCAGATACGCAGTATTTT.

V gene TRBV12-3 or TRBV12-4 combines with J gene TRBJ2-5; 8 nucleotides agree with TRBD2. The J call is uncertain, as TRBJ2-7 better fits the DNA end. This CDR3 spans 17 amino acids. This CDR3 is CASSLTGVVGGAYEQYF. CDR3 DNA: TGTGCCAGCAGTTTAACGGGGGTCGTCGGGGGGGCCTACGAGCAGTACTTC.

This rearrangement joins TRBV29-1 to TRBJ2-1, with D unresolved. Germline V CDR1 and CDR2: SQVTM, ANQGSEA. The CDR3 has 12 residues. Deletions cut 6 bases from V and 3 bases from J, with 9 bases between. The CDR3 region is CSVDADYNEQFF. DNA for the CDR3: TGCAGCGTCGACGCAGACTACAATGAGCAGTTCTTC.

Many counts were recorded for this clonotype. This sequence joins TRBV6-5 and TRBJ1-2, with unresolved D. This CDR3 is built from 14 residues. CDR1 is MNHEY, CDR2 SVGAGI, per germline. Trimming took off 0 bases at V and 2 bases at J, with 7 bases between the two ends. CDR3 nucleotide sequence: TGTGCCAGCAGTTACTCGGGCGGAAACTATGGCTACACCTTC. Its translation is CASSYSGGNYGYTF.

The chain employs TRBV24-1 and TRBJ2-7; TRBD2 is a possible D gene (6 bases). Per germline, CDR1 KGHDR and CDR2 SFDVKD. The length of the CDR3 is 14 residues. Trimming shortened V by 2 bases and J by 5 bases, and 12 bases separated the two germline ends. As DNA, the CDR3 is TGTGCCACCAGTGATTCCTCGCGCGGGGACGAGCAGTACTTC. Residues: CATSDSSRGDEQYF.

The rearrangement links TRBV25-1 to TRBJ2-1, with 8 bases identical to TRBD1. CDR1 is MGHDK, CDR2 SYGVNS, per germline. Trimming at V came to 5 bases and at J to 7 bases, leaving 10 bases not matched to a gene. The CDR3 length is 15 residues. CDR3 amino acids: CASSSDRGRLNEQFF. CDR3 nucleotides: TGTGCCAGCAGTTCCGACAGGGGAAGGCTTAATGAGCAGTTCTTC.

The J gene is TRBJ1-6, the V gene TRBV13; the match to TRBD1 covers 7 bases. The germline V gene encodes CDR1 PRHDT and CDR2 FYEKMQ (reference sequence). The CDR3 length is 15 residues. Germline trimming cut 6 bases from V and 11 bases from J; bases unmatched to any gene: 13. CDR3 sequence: CASRRMDRLGAPLHF. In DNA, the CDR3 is TGTGCCAGCAGAAGAATGGACAGGTTGGGGGCACCCCTCCACTTT. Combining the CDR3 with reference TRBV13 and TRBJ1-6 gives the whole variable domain AAGVIQSPRHLIKEKRETATLKCYPIPRHDTVYWYQQGPGQDPQFLISFYEKMQSDKGSIPDRFSAQQFSDYHSELNMSSLELGDSALYFCASRRMDRLGAPLHFGNGTRLTVT.

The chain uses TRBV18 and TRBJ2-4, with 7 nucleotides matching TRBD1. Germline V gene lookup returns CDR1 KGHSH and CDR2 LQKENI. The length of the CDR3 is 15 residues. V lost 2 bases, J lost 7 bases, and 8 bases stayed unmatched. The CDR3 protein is CASSPETGYPNIQYF. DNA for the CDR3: TGTGCCAGCTCACCAGAGACAGGGTATCCCAACATTCAGTACTTC.

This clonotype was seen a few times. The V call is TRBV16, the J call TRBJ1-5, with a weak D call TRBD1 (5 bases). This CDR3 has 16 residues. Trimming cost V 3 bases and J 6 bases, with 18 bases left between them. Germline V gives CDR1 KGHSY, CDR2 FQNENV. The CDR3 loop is CASSHSVSGVGQPQHF. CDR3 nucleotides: TGTGCCAGCAGCCACTCTGTTTCGGGGGTCGGTCAGCCCCAGCATTTT.

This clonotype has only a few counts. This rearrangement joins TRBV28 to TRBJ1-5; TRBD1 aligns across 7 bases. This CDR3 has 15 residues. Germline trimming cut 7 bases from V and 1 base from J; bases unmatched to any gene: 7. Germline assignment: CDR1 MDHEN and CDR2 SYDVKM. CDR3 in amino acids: CASKTQGLSNQPQHF. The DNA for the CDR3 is TGTGCCAGCAAAACACAGGGGCTCAGCAATCAGCCCCAGCATTTT. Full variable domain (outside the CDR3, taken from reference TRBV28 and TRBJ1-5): DVKVTQSSRYLVKRTGEKVFLECVQDMDHENMFWYRQDPGLGLRLIYFSYDVKMKEKGDIPEGYSVSREKKERFSLILESASTNQTSMYLCASKTQGLSNQPQHFGDGTRLSIL.